These T cell receptor beta chains were read from a single sample in a study of CD8 T cells in ankylosing spondylitis. TCRdb re-analysed the 5' RACE reads in MiXCR, keeping a single row per CDR3 protein. The sample carries just over 300,000 distinct CDR3 sequences, 20% to 25% recorded once. The sequencing sample was made of blood, either unsorted or a sorted T cell fraction (not recorded which). The receptors derive from a female donor with ankylosing spondylitis or in good health (not recorded which). The CDR3 runs from the conserved cysteine through the conserved F or W. Fields, in order: clone size, V gene, D gene, J gene, CDR3 length, CDR3 protein, CDR3 DNA. D genes are given only for firm matches. The size entry is marked missing in some rows and otherwise reads once, few, many or a size class.

>-|TRBV20-1|-|TRBJ2-7|15
CSARDNSAYQYEQYF
TGCAGTGCTAGAGATAACTCGGCTTATCAGTACGAGCAGTACTTC
>-|TRBV5-1|TRBD1|TRBJ2-1|17
CASSLGGRTGEQGEQFF
TGCGCCAGCAGCTTGGGAGGGCGGACAGGGGAACAAGGGGAGCAGTTCTTC
>few|TRBV12-3/TRBV12-4|-|TRBJ2-2|14
CASRSPGPFRELFF
TGTGCCAGCAGGTCCCCCGGGCCCTTCCGGGAGCTGTTTTTT
>-|TRBV4-2|-|TRBJ2-1|14
CASSPAGRRDEQFF
TGTGCCAGCAGCCCCGCAGGGCGTAGGGATGAGCAGTTCTTC
>-|TRBV7-2|-|TRBJ2-1|14
CASSFSELSNEQFF
TGTGCCAGCAGCTTCTCCGAGTTGTCCAATGAGCAGTTCTTC
>few|TRBV9|TRBD1|TRBJ2-1|15
CASSVDGTDYNEQFF
TGTGCCAGCAGCGTAGACGGGACAGATTACAATGAGCAGTTCTTC
>many|TRBV5-6|-|TRBJ2-7|15
CASSLRRQLAYEQYF
TGTGCCAGCAGTCTGAGGCGGCAGTTAGCCTACGAGCAGTACTTC
>-|TRBV12-3/TRBV12-4|-|TRBJ1-1|14
CASRENRVSTEAFF
TGTGCCAGCAGGGAAAACAGGGTCTCCACTGAAGCTTTCTTT
>few|TRBV19|-|TRBJ1-3|16
CASSRRGNQAGNTIYF
TGTGCCAGTAGTCGCCGTGGAAATCAGGCTGGAAACACCATATATTTT
>-|TRBV9|-|TRBJ2-7|15
CASSVNGGLGNEQYF
TGTGCCAGCAGCGTAAACGGGGGGCTCGGGAACGAGCAGTACTTC
>few|TRBV9|TRBD2|TRBJ2-2|16
CASSVGSGRRTGELFF
TGTGCCAGCAGCGTAGGTAGCGGGAGACGCACCGGGGAGCTGTTTTTT
>-|TRBV2|TRBD2|TRBJ2-2|14
CAGERERNTGELFF
TGTGCCGGGGAGCGGGAGAGGAACACCGGGGAGCTGTTTTTT
>many|TRBV20-1|-|TRBJ2-2|14
CSARSQLFTGELFF
TGCAGTGCTAGAAGTCAGCTATTCACCGGGGAGCTGTTTTTT
>many|TRBV14|-|TRBJ1-6|14
CASSRGGNNSPLHF
TGTGCCAGCAGCCGAGGCGGGAATAATTCACCCCTCCACTTT
>-|TRBV19|-|TRBJ2-5|16
CASRTPSAGGGETQYF
TGTGCCAGTAGGACCCCTTCGGCGGGTGGGGGTGAGACCCAGTACTTC
>few|TRBV20-1|TRBD2|TRBJ2-5|15
CSGREGGEGRETQYF
TGCAGTGGGCGAGAGGGAGGGGAGGGACGGGAGACCCAGTACTTC
>-|TRBV7-9|-|TRBJ1-2|17
CASSSPVQAFDNYGYTF
TGTGCCAGCAGCTCCCCGGTGCAGGCCTTTGATAACTATGGCTACACCTTC
>few|TRBV4-3|-|TRBJ2-3|14
CASSRDRLTDTQYF
TGCGCCAGCAGTCGGGACCGACTCACAGATACGCAGTATTTT
>few|TRBV5-4|TRBD1|TRBJ1-2|14
CASSYPTGNYGYTF
TGTGCCAGCAGCTACCCGACAGGGAACTATGGCTACACCTTC
>-|TRBV20-1|-|TRBJ1-2|12
CSASRGNYGYTF
TGCAGTGCTAGTCGCGGAAACTATGGCTACACCTTC
>few|TRBV24-1|-|TRBJ2-1|12
CATGGRHNEQFF
TGTGCCACCGGAGGGAGACACAATGAGCAGTTCTTC
>-|TRBV6-1|-|TRBJ2-1|15
CASRAEGAEYNEQFF
TGTGCCAGCAGAGCCGAGGGAGCGGAGTACAATGAGCAGTTCTTC
>few|TRBV14|-|TRBJ2-3|16
CASSQRRGESTDTQYF
TGTGCCAGCAGCCAAAGGAGGGGGGAGAGCACAGATACGCAGTATTTT
>-|TRBV7-2|-|TRBJ1-5|15
CASSLDGDSNQPQHF
TGTGCCAGCAGTTTAGACGGGGATAGCAATCAGCCCCAGCATTTT
>-|TRBV7-2|-|TRBJ2-2|14
CASRSFSNTGELFF
TGTGCCAGCAGGTCTTTCTCGAACACCGGGGAGCTGTTTTTT
>once|TRBV20-1|-|TRBJ2-7|15
CSAPNLMGPSYEQYF
TGCAGTGCTCCTAACCTTATGGGGCCATCCTACGAGCAGTACTTC
>few|TRBV18|-|TRBJ2-1|14
CASSGGPDNSEQFF
TGTGCCAGCTCAGGAGGGCCCGACAATAGTGAGCAGTTCTTC
>-|TRBV18|TRBD1|TRBJ2-1|17
CASSPLGQGVWDNEQFF
TGTGCCAGCTCACCACTAGGACAGGGGGTATGGGACAATGAGCAGTTCTTC
>-|TRBV6-1|-|TRBJ1-2|14
CASNSKGREYGYTF
TGTGCCAGCAACAGCAAAGGCAGGGAATATGGCTACACCTTC
>few|TRBV6-2/TRBV6-3|-|TRBJ2-1|13
CASSSPHYNEQFF
TGTGCCAGCAGTTCACCGCACTACAATGAGCAGTTCTTC
>once|TRBV9|-|TRBJ2-1|17
CASSVGRVRDTGNEQFF
TGTGCCAGCAGCGTTGGCAGGGTAAGGGACACGGGAAATGAGCAGTTCTTC
>few|TRBV28|-|TRBJ2-1|14
CASRPATGQDEQFF
TGTGCCAGCAGGCCGGCTACGGGCCAGGATGAGCAGTTCTTC
>few|TRBV20-1|-|TRBJ2-3|14
CSARDAASTDTQYF
TGCAGTGCTAGAGATGCGGCTAGCACAGATACGCAGTATTTT
>-|TRBV12-3/TRBV12-4|-|TRBJ1-5|15
CASSLGGQKFQPQHF
TGTGCCAGCAGTTTAGGAGGACAGAAATTTCAGCCCCAGCATTTT
>few|TRBV20-1|TRBD2|TRBJ2-1|14
CSAIGTSRVSEQFF
TGCAGTGCGATCGGGACTAGCAGGGTTAGTGAGCAGTTCTTC
>few|TRBV7-2|-|TRBJ1-5|17
CASSRQTLVGNNQPQHF
TGTGCCAGCAGCCGTCAGACCCTTGTAGGGAACAATCAGCCCCAGCATTTT
>-|TRBV5-1|-|TRBJ2-1|11
CASSQASEQFF
TGCGCCAGCAGCCAGGCTAGTGAGCAGTTCTTC
>few|TRBV5-1|TRBD1|TRBJ2-5|14
CASGIQGLGETQYF
TGCGCCAGCGGCATACAGGGGTTAGGAGAGACCCAGTACTTC
>few|TRBV7-2|-|TRBJ2-1|15
CASSLAARSYNEQFF
TGTGCCAGCAGCTTGGCCGCCCGCTCCTACAATGAGCAGTTCTTC
>few|TRBV15|-|TRBJ1-4|13
CATSNSRREKLFF
TGTGCCACCAGCAATTCTAGGCGGGAAAAACTGTTTTTT